This T cell receptor (beta chain) was found in a study of T cell repertoires in cytomegalovirus infection (dated by TCRdb to between 2018 and 2020). About the study as a whole: Alongside well-studied HLA-B-restricted epitopes, the peptide stimulations were aimed at recently identified HLA-C-restricted CMV epitopes, whose presentation resists viral immunomodulation. Donor HLA type was relevant to the analysis, because carriage of CMV infection together with the matching HLA type was indicated by public TCR beta signatures.

The investigation overall reported the following: In the ex vivo response, HLA-C-restricted CMV-specific TCR beta clonotypes were dominant, and in two of eight donors the single most frequent clonotype came from this HLA-C-restricted group. In both this cohort and an independent cohort of approximately 350 donors, the cumulative frequency of public TCR beta family members distinguished carriers of CMV infection plus the relevant HLA type.

Sequencing was performed on an Illumina HiSeq 1500. TCRdb itself trimmed the public reads at Q25 with fastp, ran MiXCR and retained productive beta chains. Each entry merges the rows of one CDR3 protein and shows their most common DNA and genes. The sample contains about a million distinct CDR3 sequences, roughly 31% of them found a single time. The ten largest clones represent around 15% of the sample. The cysteine opens and the phenylalanine closes a CDR3 of 19 amino acids. Of the read, only the CDR3 DNA is kept; its 57 bases are in frame from base 1. From V the trimming removes 5 bases and from J it removes 2 bases, while the gene matches leave 11 bases of the junction unaccounted for. The sample's treatment or condition label, in plain terms: in vitro stimulation with specific CMV peptide epitopes to enrich CMV-specific T cells. This clonotype has a handful of counts. The specificity of this receptor is unknown. No base quality values were provided; no much bigger clone lies one nucleotide off.

The rearranged segments are TRBV12-3 or TRBV12-4 and TRBJ2-3, and TRBD2 aligns with 15 junction nucleotides. This receptor was obtained from a human donor in good health (CMV status not recorded). Some clones in this sample may be carry-over from other donors' samples. The source material was cultured CD8+ T cells from PBMCs, sampled from culture after CMV antigen stimulation. The CDR3 has the sequence CASSGITGLAGGTTDTQYF. The nucleotide sequence reads TGTGCCAGCAGTGGAATTACGGGACTAGCGGGGGGCACCACAGATACGCAGTATTTT.